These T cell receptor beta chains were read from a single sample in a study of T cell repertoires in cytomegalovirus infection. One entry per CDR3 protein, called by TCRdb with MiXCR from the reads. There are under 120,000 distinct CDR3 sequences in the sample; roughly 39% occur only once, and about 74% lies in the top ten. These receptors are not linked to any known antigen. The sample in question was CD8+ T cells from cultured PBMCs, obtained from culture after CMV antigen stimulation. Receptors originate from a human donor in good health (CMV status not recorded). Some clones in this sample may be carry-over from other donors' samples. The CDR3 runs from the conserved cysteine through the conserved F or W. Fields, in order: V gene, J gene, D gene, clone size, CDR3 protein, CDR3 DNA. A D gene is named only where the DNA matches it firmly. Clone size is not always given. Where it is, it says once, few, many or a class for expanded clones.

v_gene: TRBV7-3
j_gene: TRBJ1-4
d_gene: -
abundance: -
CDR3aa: CASSPIDRHIDEKLFF
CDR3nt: TGTGCCAGCAGCCCTATCGACAGACACATAGATGAAAAACTGTTTTTT

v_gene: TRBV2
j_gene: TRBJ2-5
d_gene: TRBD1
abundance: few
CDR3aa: CASSPGQGLLQETQYF
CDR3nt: TGTGCCAGCAGTCCGGGACAGGGGCTTCTTCAAGAGACCCAGTACTTC

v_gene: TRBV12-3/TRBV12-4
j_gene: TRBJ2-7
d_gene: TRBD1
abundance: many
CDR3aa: CASARDRGSYEQYF
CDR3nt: TGTGCCAGCGCCCGGGACAGGGGCTCCTACGAGCAGTACTTC

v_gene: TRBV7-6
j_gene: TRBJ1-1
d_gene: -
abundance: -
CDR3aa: CASSPAGSAEAFF
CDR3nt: TGTGCCAGCAGCCCAGCAGGGTCCGCTGAAGCTTTCTTT

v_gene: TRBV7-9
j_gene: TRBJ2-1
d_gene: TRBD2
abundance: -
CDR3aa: CASSRRGGGDSVSYNEQFF
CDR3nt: TGTGCCAGCAGCCGGCGTGGCGGGGGAGACTCCGTCTCCTACAATGAGCAGTTCTTC

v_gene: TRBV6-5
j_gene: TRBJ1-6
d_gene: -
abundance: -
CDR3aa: CASSYQRGSPLHF
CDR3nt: TGTGCCAGCAGTTACCAGAGAGGTTCACCCCTCCACTTT

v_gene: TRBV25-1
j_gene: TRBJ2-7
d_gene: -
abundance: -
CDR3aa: CASSDVDNEQYF
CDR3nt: TGTGCCAGCAGTGATGTGGACAACGAGCAGTACTTC

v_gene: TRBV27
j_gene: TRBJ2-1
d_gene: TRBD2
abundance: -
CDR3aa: CASSPGTSGKLSSYNEQFF
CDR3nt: TGTGCCAGCAGTCCCGGGACTAGCGGGAAACTGAGCTCCTACAATGAGCAGTTCTTC

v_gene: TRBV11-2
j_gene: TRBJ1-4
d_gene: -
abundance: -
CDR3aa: CASSLESGRGWELFF
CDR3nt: TGTGCCAGCAGCTTAGAGTCGGGGCGAGGATGGGAACTGTTTTTT

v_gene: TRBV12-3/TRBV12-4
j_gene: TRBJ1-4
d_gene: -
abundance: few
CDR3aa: CASSFWASTNEKLFF
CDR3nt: TGTGCCAGCAGTTTTTGGGCCTCAACTAATGAAAAACTGTTTTTT

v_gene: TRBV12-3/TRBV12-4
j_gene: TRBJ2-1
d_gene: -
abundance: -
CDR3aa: CASSPYGGDYNEQFF
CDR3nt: TGTGCCAGCAGCCCGTATGGGGGAGATTACAATGAGCAGTTCTTC

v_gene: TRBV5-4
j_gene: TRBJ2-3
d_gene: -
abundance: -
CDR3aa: CASSLLQTDTQYF
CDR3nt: TGTGCCAGCAGCTTGCTGCAGACAGATACGCAGTATTTT

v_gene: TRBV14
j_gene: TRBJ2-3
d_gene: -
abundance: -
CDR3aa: CASSHRGKVWPDTQYF
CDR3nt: TGTGCCAGCAGCCACCGAGGGAAAGTGTGGCCAGATACGCAGTATTTT

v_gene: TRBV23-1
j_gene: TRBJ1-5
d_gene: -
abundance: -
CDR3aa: CASSQYSALRDLVSNQPQHF
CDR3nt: TGCGCCAGCAGTCAGTACAGTGCCCTGAGGGACCTAGTCAGCAATCAGCCCCAGCATTTT

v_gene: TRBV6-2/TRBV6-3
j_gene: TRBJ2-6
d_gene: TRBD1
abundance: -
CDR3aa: CASSYSIRDRVSGANVLTF
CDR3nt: TGTGCCAGCAGTTACTCGATTCGGGACAGGGTCTCTGGGGCCAACGTCCTGACTTTC

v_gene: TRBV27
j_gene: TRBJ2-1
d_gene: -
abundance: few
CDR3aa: CASDPTGFREQFF
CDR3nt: TGTGCCAGCGACCCAACGGGGTTCCGTGAGCAGTTCTTC

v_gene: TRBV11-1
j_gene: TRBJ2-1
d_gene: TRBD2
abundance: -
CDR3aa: CASSLVTPSGIPFF
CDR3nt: TGTGCCAGCAGCTTAGTAACGCCTAGCGGCATTCCGTTCTTC

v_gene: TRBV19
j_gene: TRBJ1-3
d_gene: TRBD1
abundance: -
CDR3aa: CASSPGTGPGNTIYF
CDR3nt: TGTGCCAGTAGTCCCGGGACAGGGCCTGGAAACACCATATATTTT

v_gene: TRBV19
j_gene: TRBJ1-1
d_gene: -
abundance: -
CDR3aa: CASSMAVGGALGAFF
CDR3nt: TGTGCCAGTAGTATGGCCGTAGGGGGGGCTCTTGGAGCTTTCTTT

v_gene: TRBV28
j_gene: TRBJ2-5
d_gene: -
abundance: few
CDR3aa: CASSLSSAGAEETQYF
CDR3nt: TGTGCCAGCAGTTTATCATCCGCCGGGGCCGAGGAGACCCAGTACTTC

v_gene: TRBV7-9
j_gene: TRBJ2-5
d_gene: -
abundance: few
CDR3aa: CASSSPTSGYQETQYF
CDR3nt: TGTGCCAGCAGCTCCCCCACCAGCGGCTACCAAGAGACCCAGTACTTC

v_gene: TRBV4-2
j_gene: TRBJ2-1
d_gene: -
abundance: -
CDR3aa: CASSPSLADYNEQFF
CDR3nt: TGTGCCAGCAGCCCGTCATTGGCTGACTACAATGAGCAGTTCTTC

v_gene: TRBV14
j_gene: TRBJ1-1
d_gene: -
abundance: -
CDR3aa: CASSSFEGTEAFF
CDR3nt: TGTGCCAGCAGCTCCTTTGAGGGCACTGAAGCTTTCTTT

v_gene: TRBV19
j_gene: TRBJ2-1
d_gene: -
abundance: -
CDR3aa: CASSPSRRTSNEQFF
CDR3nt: TGTGCCAGTAGTCCCTCCCGAAGGACTTCCAATGAGCAGTTCTTC

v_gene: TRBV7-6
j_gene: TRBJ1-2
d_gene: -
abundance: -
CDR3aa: CASSPTGEYYGYTF
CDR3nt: TGTGCCAGCAGCCCGACAGGCGAATACTATGGCTACACCTTC

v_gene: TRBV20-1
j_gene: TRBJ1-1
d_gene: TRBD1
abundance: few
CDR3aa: CSARAGGGNTEAFF
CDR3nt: TGCAGTGCTAGAGCAGGGGGTGGGAACACTGAAGCTTTCTTT

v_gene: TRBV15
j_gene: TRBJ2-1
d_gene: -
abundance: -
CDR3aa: CATSRDWGGAGDEQFF
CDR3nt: TGTGCCACCAGCAGAGATTGGGGGGGGGCCGGGGATGAGCAGTTCTTC